This TCR beta chain comes out of a study of radiation and T cells in renal cell carcinoma. Clones were sequenced by immunoSEQ multiplex PCR, and TCRdb holds only the in-frame ones, with some missing. This repertoire shows roughly 20,000 clones, around 63% found once; its top ten account for approximately 12%. The treatment was: 15 Gy SBRT to primary tumor, nephrectomy 4 weeks later. Clear cell pathology was present in this patient's renal cell carcinoma. Of note for this clone: The sample carries other DNA sequences with the same CDR3.

Trimming removed 5 bases from V and 1 base from J, with 11 bases in between. CDR1 and CDR2 (germline): MNHEY, SMNVEV (reference sequence). The CDR3 extends over 14 amino acids. The V call is TRBV27, the J call TRBJ1-1; D might be TRBD1 (5 bases). The receptor was derived from a woman in her sixties or seventies with renal cell carcinoma. The source material was tumor tissue, sampled from a patient whose treatment included radiotherapy and nephrectomy. Written as DNA, the CDR3 is TGTGCCAGCAGTCCCGGGACGGCGAACACTGAAGCTTTCTTT. Its translation is CASSPGTANTEAFF.